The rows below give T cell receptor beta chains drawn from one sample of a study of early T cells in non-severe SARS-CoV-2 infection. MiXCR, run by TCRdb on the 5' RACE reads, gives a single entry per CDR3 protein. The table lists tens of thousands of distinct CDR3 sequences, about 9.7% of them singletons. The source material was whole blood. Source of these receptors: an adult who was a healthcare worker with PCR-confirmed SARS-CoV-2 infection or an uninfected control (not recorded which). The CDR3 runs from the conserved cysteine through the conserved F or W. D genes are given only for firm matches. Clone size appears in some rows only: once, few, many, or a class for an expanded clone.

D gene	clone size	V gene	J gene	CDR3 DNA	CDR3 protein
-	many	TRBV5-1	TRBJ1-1	TGCGCCAGCAGCTTCCAACAGGGACTTATGAACACTGAAGCTTTCTTT	CASSFQQGLMNTEAFF
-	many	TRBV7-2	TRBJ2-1	TGTGCCAGCAGCTTAGTCAAGGGCTCCTACAATGAGCAGTTCTTC	CASSLVKGSYNEQFF
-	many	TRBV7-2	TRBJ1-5	TGTGCCAGCAGCACTCGACGGGACAATCAGCCCCAGCATTTT	CASSTRRDNQPQHF
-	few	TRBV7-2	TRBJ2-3	TGTGCCAGCAGCTTAGGTGTGACAGATACGCAGTATTTT	CASSLGVTDTQYF
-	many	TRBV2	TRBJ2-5	TGTGCCAGCAGTTTGAACGTCCAAGAGACCCAGTACTTC	CASSLNVQETQYF
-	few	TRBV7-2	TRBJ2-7	TGTGCCAGCAGCTTAGCGGGCCCCGTGCAGTACTTC	CASSLAGPVQYF
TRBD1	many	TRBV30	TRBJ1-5	TGTGCCTGGAGCCGAAAGGGACAGGGGACTAGCAATCAGCCCCAGCATTTT	CAWSRKGQGTSNQPQHF
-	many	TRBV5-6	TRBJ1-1	TGTGCCAGCAGCTTGTCCGCTATCCGGGGGAGGGGTGCTTTCTTT	CASSLSAIRGRGAFF
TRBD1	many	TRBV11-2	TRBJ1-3	TGTGCCAGCAGCCCAAGATCACAGGGACAGTCTGGAAACACCATATATTTT	CASSPRSQGQSGNTIYF
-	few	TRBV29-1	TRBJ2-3	TGCAGCGGGGCCCAGGGGGGCGTTGGAGATACGCAGTATTTT	CSGAQGGVGDTQYF
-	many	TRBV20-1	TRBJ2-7	TGCAGTGTTGCTGGGGGGATTGCCTACGAGCAGTACTTC	CSVAGGIAYEQYF
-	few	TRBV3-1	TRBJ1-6	TGTGCCAGCAGCCAAGGGGGTATGATAAAATCACCCCTCCACTTT	CASSQGGMIKSPLHF
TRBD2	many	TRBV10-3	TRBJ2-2	TGTGCCACCGCGTTAGGACTAGCGGGGGGCACCGGGGAGCTGTTTTTT	CATALGLAGGTGELFF
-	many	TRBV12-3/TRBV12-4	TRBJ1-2	TGTGCCAGCAGCCCGGGAGGGGGTTATGGCTACACCTTC	CASSPGGGYGYTF
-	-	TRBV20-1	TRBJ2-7	TGCAGTGCTAGGATTAGAGGGTCCTACGAGCAGTACTTC	CSARIRGSYEQYF
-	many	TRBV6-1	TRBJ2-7	TGTGCCAGCAACGTACAGCTACAATACGAGCAGTACTTC	CASNVQLQYEQYF
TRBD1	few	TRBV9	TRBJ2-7	TGTGCCAGCAGCGCCCGCACAGGGGTGGCCGCCTACGAGCAGTACTTC	CASSARTGVAAYEQYF
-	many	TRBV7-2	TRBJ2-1	TGTGCCAGCAGCTTTGACTACAATGAGCAGTTCTTC	CASSFDYNEQFF
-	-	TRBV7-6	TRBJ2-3	TGTGCCAGCAGCCCCGGAGGGACTCTGCAGTATTTT	CASSPGGTLQYF
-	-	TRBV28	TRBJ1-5	TGTGCCAGCAGGGGGGCAGGGCCCCACAATCAGCCCCAGCATTTT	CASRGAGPHNQPQHF
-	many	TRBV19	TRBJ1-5	TGTGCCACAAGCAAGAGGGCAGCTGGTCAGCCCCAGCATTTT	CATSKRAAGQPQHF
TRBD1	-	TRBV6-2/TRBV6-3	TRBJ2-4	TGTGCCAGCAGAGACAGGGGCTTTCAGTACTTC	CASRDRGFQYF
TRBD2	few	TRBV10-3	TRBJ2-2	TGTGCCATCAGTGAACGTAGCGGGAGGAGCACCGGGGAGCTGTTTTTT	CAISERSGRSTGELFF
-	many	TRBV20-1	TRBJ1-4	TGCAGTGCCGCAAACAGGGAGTGGGCTGAAAAACTGTTTTTT	CSAANREWAEKLFF
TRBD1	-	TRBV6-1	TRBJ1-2	TGTGCCAGCAGTGACAGGGGGAACTATGGCTACACCTTC	CASSDRGNYGYTF